The T cell receptor (beta chain) under discussion was sequenced for a study of blood T cell repertoires in COVID-19. Those who participated ranged in age from roughly 18 to 100 years and resided in about two dozen US areas. Membership in each cohort depended on participant-reported clinical history. The recovered donors of Cohort 3 showed two negative PCRs, clearance, or symptom resolution. Authors' data handling: Amplified reference gene primers provided the basis for estimating nucleated cell counts. The protocol was immunoSEQ multiplex PCR, while the TCRdb copy is restricted to in-frame clones and leaves out a portion. V, J and clone size were drawn from that table, and D and trimming were deduced from the DNA. The sample has about 310,000 clones; approximately 90% are singletons. The CDR3 consists of 14 residues. Germline CDR1 SGHVS, CDR2 FQNEAQ. The V gene lost 2 bases and the J gene lost 2 bases, with 10 bases spanning the gap.

What was sequenced was PBMCs or T cells enriched from blood (not recorded which). The rearrangement joins TRBV7-8 to TRBJ2-7; D unclear. The TCR sequence derives from a woman in her thirties or forties who had recovered from COVID-19. Here the CDR3 reads CASSLRGQTYEQYF. The CDR3 region has the DNA TGTGCCAGCAGCTTAAGAGGCCAGACCTACGAGCAGTACTTC. The variable domain in full, with the rest retrieved from reference TRBV7-8 and TRBJ2-7, is GAGVSQSPRYKVAKRGQDVALRCDPISGHVSLFWYQQALGQGPEFLTYFQNEAQLDKSGLPSDRFFAERPEGSVSTLKIQRTQQEDSAVYLCASSLRGQTYEQYFGPGTRLTVT.